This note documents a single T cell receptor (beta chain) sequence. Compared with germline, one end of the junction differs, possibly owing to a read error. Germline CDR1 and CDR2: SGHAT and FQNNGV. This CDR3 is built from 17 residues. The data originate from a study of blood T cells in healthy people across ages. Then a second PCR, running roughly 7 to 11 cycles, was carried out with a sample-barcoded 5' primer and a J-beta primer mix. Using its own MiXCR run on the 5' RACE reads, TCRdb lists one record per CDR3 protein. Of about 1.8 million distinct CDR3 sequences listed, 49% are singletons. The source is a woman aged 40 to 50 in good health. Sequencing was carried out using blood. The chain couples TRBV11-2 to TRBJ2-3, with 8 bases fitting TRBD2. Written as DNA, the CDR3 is TGTGCCAGCAGCTTAGGAGCGGGGGCGGCTGGCACAGATACGCGGTATTTT. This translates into CASSLGAGAAGTDTRYF.